This entry concerns a single T cell receptor beta chain. The data originate from a study of blood T cell repertoires in COVID-19. This CDR3 contains 15 residues. As handled by the study authors: Nucleated cell number was recorded as an estimate derived from reference gene primer amplification. Only in-frame clones appear in the TCRdb table, and some are missing; sequencing was by immunoSEQ multiplex PCR. V and J calls and clone size come straight from that table; D and trimming were deduced from the DNA. The sample yields under 300,000 clones, about 70% seen once. The chain has TRBV21-1 and TRBJ2-7; TRBD1 is the table's D call and was not checked against the DNA. TRBV21-1 is deemed a pseudogene. The source material was peripheral blood. This clonotype originated in an elderly woman with acute or convalescent COVID-19. CDR3: CASSTPSGQGYEQYF. The DNA of the CDR3 is TGTGCCAGCAGCACGCCCTCGGGACAGGGCTACGAGCAGTACTTC.